The 10 T cell receptor beta chains reported below all come from one sample, sequenced in a study of blood T cell repertoires in COVID-19. Measured with immunoSEQ multiplex PCR; TCRdb has only the in-frame clones, and not every one. In the table there are fewer than 250,000 clones, about 85% of which are singletons. The sample consisted of peripheral blood. These receptors originate from a man aged 35-49 years with acute or convalescent COVID-19.

This clone was seen a handful of times. The genes are TRBV10-1 and TRBJ1-1, with D tentatively TRBD1 (5 bases). Trimming took 3 bases from V and 9 from J, leaving 14 bases between them. CDR1 is WNHNN, CDR2 SYGVQD, per germline (reference sequence). The CDR3 consists of 13 residues. In nucleotides, the CDR3 is TGCGCCAGCAGTGATAGTCCCTCAGGGAAAGCTTTCTTT. It yields the protein CASSDSPSGKAFF.

This rearrangement joins TRBV28 to TRBJ1-5; D not resolved. This CDR3 has 14 amino acids. Trimming shortened V by 2 bases and J by 6 bases, and 11 bases separated the two germline ends. The V gene's germline CDR1 is MDHEN and CDR2 SYDVKM. CDR3: CASSLIGEGQPQHF. The DNA for the CDR3 is TGTGCCAGCAGTTTAATTGGAGAGGGTCAGCCCCAGCATTTT.

This chain links TRBV4-2 with TRBJ2-1; no firm D call. CDR1 is LGHNA and CDR2 is YNFKEQ in the germline V gene. The germline V and J ends were trimmed by 2 bases and 1 base, with 9 bases remaining between them. The CDR3 sequence is 15 residues long. CDR3 residues: CASSQPTNSYNEQFF. CDR3 nucleotides: TGTGCCAGCAGCCAACCTACGAATTCCTACAATGAGCAGTTCTTC.

As concerns this clone: The DNA is omitted, as the CDR3 cannot be located on it reliably, and the CDR3 follows TCRdb's listing. The J gene is TRBJ2-7, the V gene TRBV9; the DNA was not compared with TRBD2, the D call given in the table. Germline CDR1 SGDLS, CDR2 YYNGEE. The CDR3 length is 15 residues, termini included. This CDR3 is CASSSSTGSSYEQYF.

With regard to this clone: An end of the junction does not agree with germline; a read error may underlie this. The rearrangement joins TRBV11-2 to TRBJ1-1; D gene uncertain. The CDR3 is 13 residues long. In germline, CDR1 is SGHAT, CDR2 FQNNGV. CDR3 amino acids: CASSLDFNIEAFF. DNA of the CDR3: TGTGCCAGCAGCTTAGACTTTAACATTGAAGCTTTCTTT.

The chain recombines TRBV30 with TRBJ1-4; 8 nucleotides align to TRBD1. The CDR3 is 12 residues long. The junction had 2 bases not matched to a gene; V was cut back by 3 bases and J by 8 bases. Germline V gene lookup returns CDR1 GTSNPN and CDR2 SVGIG (reference sequence). CDR3 nucleotide sequence: TGTGCCTGGAGGGACAGGGCGGAAAAACTGTTTTTT. Amino acids: CAWRDRAEKLFF.

The chain is built from TRBV3-1 (or the pseudogene TRBV3-2) and TRBJ1-3; maybe TRBD1 (5 bases). CDR3 length: 14 residues. Germline V gene sequence: CDR1 LGHDT, CDR2 YNNKEL (reference sequence). The ends were cut back, 5 bases at V and 0 bases at J, with 8 bases in the middle. The CDR3 DNA reads as TGTGCCAGCAGCACGACAGTCTCTGGAAACACCATATATTTT. Its translation is CASSTTVSGNTIYF.

V and J are TRBV5-4 and TRBJ2-3, with 11 positions matching TRBD2. CDR1 and CDR2 (germline): SGHNT, YYREEE (reference sequence). Trimming at V came to 4 bases and at J to 0 bases, leaving 7 bases not matched to a gene. The CDR3 runs 17 residues. The CDR3 spells CASSLRLAGSSTDTQYF. CDR3 DNA: TGTGCCAGCAGCCTAAGACTAGCGGGGAGTAGCACAGATACGCAGTATTTT.

V usage is TRBV7-2 and J usage is TRBJ1-6, with TRBD1 matching over 9 bases. Per germline, CDR1 SGHTA and CDR2 FQGNSA. The CDR3 runs 15 residues. V lost 5 bases, J lost 9 bases, and 8 bases stayed unmatched. The CDR3 sequence is CASSRWDREGSPLHF. The CDR3 region has the DNA TGTGCCAGCAGCCGTTGGGACAGGGAAGGTTCACCCCTCCACTTT.

The chain joins TRBV28 to TRBJ1-4, with D perhaps matching TRBD1 (5 bases). Germline V CDR1 and CDR2: MDHEN, SYDVKM. Trimming took off 6 bases at V and 0 bases at J, with 14 bases between the two ends. There are 16 residues in the CDR3. The chain's CDR3 is CASSSLGASTNEKLFF. DNA of the CDR3: TGTGCCAGCAGCTCACTTGGGGCCTCAACTAATGAAAAACTGTTTTTT.